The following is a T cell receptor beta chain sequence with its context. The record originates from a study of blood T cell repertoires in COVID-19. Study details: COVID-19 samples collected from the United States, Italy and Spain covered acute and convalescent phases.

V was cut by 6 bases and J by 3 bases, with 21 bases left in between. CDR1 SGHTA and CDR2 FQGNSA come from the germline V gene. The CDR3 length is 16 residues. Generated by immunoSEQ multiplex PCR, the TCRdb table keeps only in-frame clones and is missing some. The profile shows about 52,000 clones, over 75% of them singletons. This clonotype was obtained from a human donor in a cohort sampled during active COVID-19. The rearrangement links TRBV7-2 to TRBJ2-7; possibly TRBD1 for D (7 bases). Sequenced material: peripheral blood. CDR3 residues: CASRRDLGGQYYEQYF. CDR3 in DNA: TGTGCCAGCAGGCGGGATCTAGGGGGACAGTACTACGAGCAGTACTTC.